Listed below are T cell receptor beta chains from one sample, sequenced in a study of human T cells and chemical hapten exposure. One entry per CDR3 protein results from TCRdb running MiXCR on the RACE reads. This sample has fewer than 200,000 distinct CDR3 sequences; more than 25% occur once, and the top ten carry nearly 3%. The sequenced sample was whole blood, obtained in connection with sensitization to the hapten diphenylcyclopropenone (DPC). The receptors derive from a woman younger than 45 with alopecia areata. Some clones in this sample may be carry-over from other donors' samples. Both conserved end residues are part of each CDR3. D genes are given only for firm matches. Where a row states a size, it is once, few, many or the class of an expanded clone; other rows omit it.

v_gene	d_gene	abundance	j_gene	CDR3nt	CDR3aa
TRBV7-2	NA	few	TRBJ2-1	TGTGCCAGCAGCTTAGGGGGTGACTCCAAGAAGGAGCAGTTCTTC	CASSLGGDSKKEQFF
TRBV5-1	TRBD1	NA	TRBJ2-2	TGCGCCAGCAGCCCATGGACAGGGGAGGCCGGGGAGCTGTTTTTT	CASSPWTGEAGELFF
TRBV28	TRBD2	NA	TRBJ2-3	TGTGCCAGCAGTCAGCGGGGGGCTGGCACAGATACGCAGTATTTT	CASSQRGAGTDTQYF
TRBV28	NA	many	TRBJ2-5	TGTGCCAGCAGTTCGACAGTTGAGACCCAGTACTTC	CASSSTVETQYF
TRBV29-1	TRBD2	few	TRBJ2-5	TGCAGCGCTTCGCGCGGGGGGGGGTGGGAGACCCAGTACTTC	CSASRGGGWETQYF
TRBV6-1	TRBD1	many	TRBJ2-7	TGTGCCATCCAGACCGGACAGGGAGCCTACGAGCAGTACTTC	CAIQTGQGAYEQYF
TRBV18	NA	NA	TRBJ1-3	TGTGCCAGCTCACCAAGCCGAGGAAGCTTAAACACCATATATTTT	CASSPSRGSLNTIYF
TRBV10-3	NA	few	TRBJ2-1	TGTGCCATCACACGAGTCTTATCTGATGAGCAGTTCTTC	CAITRVLSDEQFF
TRBV15	TRBD2	NA	TRBJ2-3	TGTGCCACCAGCAGAGATCCCCCCCGTCGGGGGGACACAGATACGCAGTATTTT	CATSRDPPRRGDTDTQYF
TRBV15	NA	few	TRBJ1-1	TGTGCCACCAGCAGGCCCAACTTGGGTGAAGCTTTCTTT	CATSRPNLGEAFF
TRBV28	NA	few	TRBJ2-3	TGTGCCAGCAGTTTACAGGACCCAGATACGCAGTATTTT	CASSLQDPDTQYF
TRBV27	TRBD2	NA	TRBJ2-1	TGTGCCAGCAGTTTACGGCGGGGGGCCGTCAATGAGCAGTTCTTC	CASSLRRGAVNEQFF
TRBV21-1	NA	few	TRBJ1-6	TGTGCCAGCAGCAAAGAGGATCACTGCCGCTCCTATAATTCACCCCTCCACTTT	CASSKEDHCRSYNSPLHF
TRBV7-9	NA	few	TRBJ1-3	TGTGCCAGCAGTCCCCTCTCTGGAAACACCATATATTTT	CASSPLSGNTIYF
TRBV20-1	NA	few	TRBJ2-7	TGCAGTGCTAGAGACTACGGTGACAGTCCCTACGAGCAGTACTTC	CSARDYGDSPYEQYF
TRBV20-1	NA	NA	TRBJ2-7	TGCAGTGCACCGACCGGGGCCAGCTACGAGCAGTACTTC	CSAPTGASYEQYF
TRBV28	NA	NA	TRBJ2-7	TGTGCCAGCAGGGGTGTATTCAGGGGAAGCTACGAGCAGTACTTC	CASRGVFRGSYEQYF
TRBV15	NA	NA	TRBJ2-1	TGTGCCACCAGCAGAGATCCGGGGTACGAGCAGTTCTTC	CATSRDPGYEQFF
TRBV4-3	NA	NA	TRBJ1-1	TGCGCCAGCAGCCAAGAGACCGTTAAGAACACTGAAGCTTTCTTT	CASSQETVKNTEAFF
TRBV9	TRBD1	NA	TRBJ2-5	TGTGCCAGCACCTTAACAGGGGGCGAAAGGGAGACCCAGTACTTC	CASTLTGGERETQYF
TRBV24-1	NA	once	TRBJ1-2	TGTGCCACCAGTGCCGGGGGCAACTATGGCTACACCTTC	CATSAGGNYGYTF
TRBV7-2	TRBD2	NA	TRBJ2-1	TGTGCCAGCAGCTTAGACGGCGGGAGGGCCAACAATGAGCAGTTCTTC	CASSLDGGRANNEQFF
TRBV24-1	TRBD1	NA	TRBJ1-1	TGTGCCACCAGTAGAACAGGGGCGAACACTGAAGCTTTCTTT	CATSRTGANTEAFF
TRBV12-3/TRBV12-4	TRBD2	NA	TRBJ2-7	TGTGCCAGCAGCCCTAGCGGGGGAGGGGCCTACGAGCAGTACTTC	CASSPSGGGAYEQYF
TRBV14	TRBD2	few	TRBJ2-1	TGTGCCAGCAGCCCCATGGTTGGCAGCGGGAGGGTAAATGAGCAGTTCTTC	CASSPMVGSGRVNEQFF
TRBV29-1	TRBD1	NA	TRBJ1-5	TGCAGCGTACGAGGACAGGGGAATCAGCCCCAGCATTTT	CSVRGQGNQPQHF
TRBV28	TRBD1	NA	TRBJ2-7	TGTGCCAGCAGTGGATCCGGGACAGGGACCTACGAGCAGTACTTC	CASSGSGTGTYEQYF
TRBV20-1	NA	NA	TRBJ1-2	TGCAGTGCTAGAGACTCTCAGACAGGCTATGGCTACACCTTC	CSARDSQTGYGYTF
TRBV27	TRBD1	NA	TRBJ1-2	TGTGCCAGCAGTTTACGCGGGACAGGGAGGAGCGGCTACACCTTC	CASSLRGTGRSGYTF
TRBV5-1	TRBD2	NA	TRBJ2-3	TGCGCCAGCAGCTTGACCGGAATTTCTAGCGGGAGGAGCTCGGATACGCAGTATTTT	CASSLTGISSGRSSDTQYF
TRBV7-2	NA	few	TRBJ1-5	TGTGCCAGCAGCCTAATCGGACAGCTCAATCAGCCCCAGCATTTT	CASSLIGQLNQPQHF
TRBV28	NA	few	TRBJ1-1	TGTGCCAGCAGTCCGACTGCCCCAGGAGGCACTGAAGCTTTCTTT	CASSPTAPGGTEAFF
TRBV20-1	NA	few	TRBJ2-7	TGCAGTGCTCCCGGGAGAGGCTACGAGCAGTACTTC	CSAPGRGYEQYF
TRBV20-1	TRBD1	NA	TRBJ1-2	TGCAGTGCTCCCCCCCCGGGACAGTTACGGTATGGCTACACCTTC	CSAPPPGQLRYGYTF
TRBV3-1	NA	NA	TRBJ2-7	TGTGCCAGCAGCCAAGATATCTTTGGATCCAGGGACTCCTACGAGCAGTACTTC	CASSQDIFGSRDSYEQYF
TRBV19	NA	many	TRBJ1-2	TGTGCCAGTACTAACGGACAGATAGATAACTATGGCTACACCTTC	CASTNGQIDNYGYTF
TRBV20-1	TRBD2	few	TRBJ2-1	TGCAGTGCTAGAGTTCCACTAGCGGGAGACTTTAATGAGCAGTTCTTC	CSARVPLAGDFNEQFF
TRBV28	TRBD1	NA	TRBJ1-1	TGTGCCAGCAGTGTTGGAGGAGACAGGGGGCGAACTGAAGCTTTCTTT	CASSVGGDRGRTEAFF
TRBV9	NA	NA	TRBJ2-7	TGTGCCAGCAGCGTTGGCAGCTCCTACGAGCAGTACTTC	CASSVGSSYEQYF
TRBV5-1	NA	few	TRBJ2-7	TGCGCCAGCAGCTTGGAGGCGGTCTCCTACGAGCAGTACTTC	CASSLEAVSYEQYF
TRBV6-4	NA	NA	TRBJ1-5	TGTGCCAGCAGTGCCTTAAGCAATCAGCCCCAGCATTTT	CASSALSNQPQHF